This T cell receptor (beta chain) was retrieved from a study of blood T cell repertoires in COVID-19. Study in general: Italy, Spain and the United States were the sources of the convalescent and acute COVID-19 samples.

This CDR3 has 14 residues. The V and J ends lost 5 bases and 1 base respectively, with 11 bases between them. Per germline, CDR1 SGHTA and CDR2 FQGTGA. Source study methods: Estimates of nucleated cell counts were drawn from the amplification of reference gene primers. Produced via immunoSEQ multiplex PCR; TCRdb's table is partial and in-frame only. V and J calls and clone size are given by that table; D and trimming were obtained from the DNA. This table holds about 190,000 clones, about 88% found once. Input material: peripheral blood. This chain uses TRBV7-3 with TRBJ1-1; weak D call: TRBD1 (5 bases). This TCR was recovered from a woman between 35 and 50 years old who had recovered from COVID-19. The CDR3 here is CASSPGGSNTEAFF. CDR3 nucleotide sequence: TGTGCCAGCAGCCCCGGGGGATCGAACACTGAAGCTTTCTTT. The variable domain in full, completed from reference TRBV7-3 and TRBJ1-1, reads GAGVSQTPSNKVTEKGKYVELRCDPISGHTALYWYRQSLGQGPEFLIYFQGTGAADDSGLPNDRFFAVRPEGSVSTLKIQRTERGDSAVYLCASSPGGSNTEAFFGQGTRLTVV.